This TCR beta chain was captured in a study of T cell responses to AZD1222 COVID-19 vaccine. Germline values: CDR1 SGHRS, CDR2 YFSETQ. This CDR3 contains 14 residues. V was pared by 4 bases and J by 1 base, with 11 bases between. Sequenced by immunoSEQ multiplex PCR; TCRdb stores in-frame clones only, minus some. This table holds about 100,000 clones, around nine tenths found once. This TCR came from an adult in good health. J is TRBJ1-1 and V is TRBV5-1, with a tentative D call TRBD1 (5 bases). The source was peripheral blood, collected on day 0 of AZD1222 vaccination. DNA of the CDR3: TGCGCCAGCAGCGTACAGGCCACGAACACTGAAGCTTTCTTT. Residues: CASSVQATNTEAFF. Together with reference TRBV5-1 and TRBJ1-1, the CDR3 gives the full variable domain: KAGVTQTPRYLIKTRGQQVTLSCSPISGHRSVSWYQQTPGQGLQFLFEYFSETQRNKGNFPGRFSGRQFSNSRSEMNVSTLELGDSALYLCASSVQATNTEAFFGQGTRLTVV.